This record looks at one T cell receptor beta chain sequence and its context. Its target is not known. These data belong to a study of shared clonotypes between healthy human individuals. Sequencing used immunoSEQ multiplex PCR; TCRdb keeps in-frame clones, though not all of them. Altogether just over 2,000,000 clones are present, over 85% being singletons, with the ten largest covering 0.13%. This CDR3 is built from 21 residues. Trimming cost V 7 bases and J 6 bases; bases outside gene matches: 24. Germline CDR1 and CDR2: WNHNN and SYGVQD (reference sequence). Broader study findings: Clonotype sharing among donors likely depends on sequencing depth. The authors sampled blood alone, and tissue repertoires likely differ.

V gene TRBV10-1 combines with J gene TRBJ2-2; TRBD2 agrees at 12 bases. The sequenced material came from naive CD4+ T cells sorted from blood. This sample's subset: CD45RA+ positively selected. The TCR comes from a man between 18 and 35 years old in good health. Here the CDR3 reads CASNPPPGGNRTSGKSGELFF. In nucleotides, the CDR3 is TGCGCCAGCAATCCGCCCCCAGGTGGAAATAGGACTAGCGGGAAATCCGGGGAGCTGTTTTTT.